This T cell receptor beta chain was recorded in a study of T cells after posttransplantation cyclophosphamide. Study results and limitations: Recipient CMV seropositivity and CMV reactivation strongly tracked TRB clonality. Tissue-infiltrating T cells from skin or gut overlapped little with blood T cells.

Treatment was busulfan-fludarabine conditioning, a marrow graft, and cyclophosphamide on days +3 and +4. Some clones are missing from TCRdb's copy, which holds only in-frame ones; the method was immunoSEQ multiplex PCR. The data hold about 1,300 clones, with 60% to 85% observed a single time. About this clone: As yet, its antigen is unknown.

This CDR3 spans 11 amino acids. The V gene lost 5 bases and the J gene lost 9 bases, with 8 bases spanning the gap. Per germline, CDR1 LNHDA and CDR2 SQIVND (reference sequence). The rearrangement links TRBV19 to TRBJ1-5; D is perhaps TRBD1 (6 bases). Sequenced material: PBMCs, taken approximately 220 days after allogeneic stem cell transplant with posttransplant cyclophosphamide. This TCR derives from a female patient between 55 and 75 years old who received an allogeneic stem cell transplant from an unrelated donor, was CMV-positive, and had acute GVHD only. Some T cells may have originated in the graft donor. DNA of the CDR3: TGTGCCAGTAGTGGGACATCGCCCCAGCATTTT. Amino acid sequence: CASSGTSPQHF.